A single sample is the source of the 8 T cell receptor beta chains below, sequenced in a study of blood T cell repertoires in COVID-19 (dated by TCRdb to 2018 to 2020). Libraries were constructed by the immunoSEQ multiplex PCR assay. TCRdb holds this immuneACCESS table with in-frame rearrangements only. Some clones are missing; in checked studies, unresolved V genes explain under half, and the rest has no known cause. The sample table contains a few hundred thousand clones; only one count was recorded for around 91% of them. The ten biggest clones cover approximately 9.8% of the sample. Material: PBMCs or T cells enriched from blood (not recorded which). Source of these receptors: a woman between 40 and 50 years old who had recovered from COVID-19.

The rearrangement uses TRBV3-1 (or the pseudogene TRBV3-2) and TRBJ1-2; no clear D. V was pared by 1 base and J by 7 bases, with 10 bases between. The CDR3 contains 13 residues. Germline V gene sequence: CDR1 LGHDT, CDR2 YNNKEL (reference sequence). CDR3 in amino acids: CASSQGEAGGYTF. The CDR3 DNA sequence: TGTGCCAGCAGCCAAGGAGAGGCGGGTGGCTACACCTTC.

This chain links TRBV9 with TRBJ1-4, with 10 positions matching TRBD1. This CDR3 has 14 residues. J was trimmed by 8 bases and V by 2 bases; bases with no gene match: 3. Germline CDR1 SGDLS, CDR2 YYNGEE. The CDR3 nucleotides are TGTGCCAGCAGCGTGACAGGGGGCTTGGAAAAACTGTTTTTT. This codes for CASSVTGGLEKLFF.

This sequence joins TRBV7-2 and TRBJ2-1; 8 bases align to TRBD2. The CDR3 length is 14 residues. Germline V gene data show CDR1 as SGHTA and CDR2 as FQGNSA. J lost 15 bases, V lost 5 bases, and 15 bases had no gene match. The CDR3 DNA reads as TGTGCCAGCAGCCAAGGGACTAGTATCTATCTCTGGTTCTTC. Translated: CASSQGTSIYLWFF. Filled out from reference TRBV7-2 and TRBJ2-1, the complete variable domain reads GAGVSQSPSNKVTEKGKDVELRCDPISGHTALYWYRQSLGQGLEFLIYFQGNSAPDKSGLPSDRFSAERTGGSVSTLTIQRTQQEDSAVYLCASSQGTSIYLWFFGPGTRLTVL.

This chain joins TRBV10-1 and TRBJ2-3; D is ambiguous. In germline, CDR1 is WNHNN, CDR2 SYGVQD (reference sequence). V was shortened by 3 bases and J by 6 bases, with 7 bases between the two germline ends. This CDR3 is 12 amino acids long. The CDR3 spells CASSDLLDTQYF. The CDR3 DNA reads as TGCGCCAGCAGTGACCTACTGGATACGCAGTATTTT.

The rearrangement joins TRBV11-3 to TRBJ2-3, with 8 bases matching TRBD2. Germline trimming cut 1 base from V and 6 bases from J; bases unmatched to any gene: 9. Germline V gene lookup returns CDR1 SGHNT and CDR2 YENEEA. This CDR3 comprises 16 residues. This CDR3 is CASSLGLAGGADTQYF. DNA for the CDR3: TGTGCCAGCAGCTTAGGGTTGGCGGGGGGAGCGGATACGCAGTATTTT.

In this sample, this clone turned up once. The gene calls are TRBV4-1 and TRBJ1-2, with D unclear. The CDR3 has 13 residues. V shed 2 bases and J shed 8 bases, with 12 bases lying between them. CDR1 is MGHRA, CDR2 YSYEKL, per germline. CDR3 sequence: CASSQRESVGYTF. Written as DNA, the CDR3 is TGCGCCAGCAGCCAAAGAGAGAGTGTCGGCTACACCTTC.

V usage is TRBV11-2 and J usage is TRBJ1-3; 7 bases align to TRBD1. The junction had 8 bases not matched to a gene; V was cut back by 3 bases and J by 9 bases. CDR1 SGHAT and CDR2 FQNNGV come from the germline V gene. This CDR3 comprises 14 residues. The CDR3 spells CASSFYDRVLTIYF. DNA for the CDR3: TGTGCCAGCAGCTTTTACGACAGGGTTCTCACCATATATTTT.

This clone was seen only once. The gene calls are TRBV7-8 and TRBJ1-2, with D uncertain. Germline CDR1 is SGHVS and CDR2 is FQNEAQ. V was cut by 4 bases and J by 6 bases, with 15 bases left in between. The CDR3 sequence is 14 residues long. The CDR3 DNA reads as TGTGCCAGCAGCTCTTGGCCAGTGATGGATGGCTACACCTTC. It encodes CASSSWPVMDGYTF. Looking up the rest from reference TRBV7-8 and TRBJ1-2 gives the full variable domain: GAGVSQSPRYKVAKRGQDVALRCDPISGHVSLFWYQQALGQGPEFLTYFQNEAQLDKSGLPSDRFFAERPEGSVSTLKIQRTQQEDSAVYLCASSSWPVMDGYTFGSGTRLTVV.